Given below is one T cell receptor (beta chain) in context. The data are from a study of blood T cell repertoires in COVID-19. The overall study: Sites in the United States, Italy and Spain provided acute and convalescent COVID-19 samples.

Authors' processing steps: It was from reference gene primer amplification that nucleated cell counts were estimated. Measured with immunoSEQ multiplex PCR; TCRdb has only the in-frame clones, and not every one. V and J calls and clone size are those listed in that table; D and trimming were worked out from the DNA. The sample records a few hundred thousand clones, about 86% being singletons. Per the germline V gene, CDR1 is SGHRS and CDR2 is YFSETQ. V was cut by 3 bases and J by 8 bases, with 9 bases left in between. This CDR3 spans 12 amino acids. Participants' own reports of clinical history determined their cohort assignment.

This TCR derives from a woman aged 40 to 50 with acute COVID-19. Specimen: PBMCs or T cells enriched from blood (not recorded which). This chain connects TRBV5-1 to TRBJ2-1; D remains ambiguous. The DNA for the CDR3 is TGCGCCAGCAGCTCAAAAGCCCATGAGCAGTTCTTC. Protein sequence: CASSSKAHEQFF.